Listed below are T cell receptor beta chains from one sample, sequenced in a study of shared clonotypes between healthy human individuals. Libraries were prepared by immunoSEQ multiplex PCR; TCRdb keeps only in-frame clonotypes and omits some of them. Counted here are about 1 million clones, 70% to 80% occurring once; the ten biggest clones make up around 1.5%. The sample taken for sequencing was memory CD4+ T cells sorted from blood. Source of these receptors: a man aged 18 to 30 in good health. CDR3s include the opening cysteine and the closing phenylalanine or tryptophan. D genes are given only for firm matches. Expanded clones get a size class; other rows say once, few or many, or leave the size out.

j_gene,d_gene,abundance,len,v_gene,CDR3nt,CDR3aa
TRBJ1-2,TRBD1,.,15,TRBV6-1,TGTGCCAGCAGAGGGACAGGGGGTGACGTCGGGGGCTACACCTTC,CASRGTGGDVGGYTF
TRBJ1-1,TRBD1,.,15,TRBV6-5,TGTGCCAGCAGTTACGGGACAGAGTTAAACACTGAAGCTTTCTTT,CASSYGTELNTEAFF
TRBJ1-6,TRBD1,.,15,TRBV7-2,TGTGCCAGCAGTACAGGGGGCCCCTATAATTCACCCCTCCACTTT,CASSTGGPYNSPLHF
TRBJ2-7,.,.,12,TRBV10-3,TGTGCCATCAGTGATAGGTTCTACGAGCAGTACTTC,CAISDRFYEQYF
TRBJ1-4,.,many,13,TRBV6-5,TGTGCCAGCAGTGTACTATCCGGTGAAAAACTGTTTTTT,CASSVLSGEKLFF
TRBJ1-5,.,.,15,TRBV4-1,TGCGCCAGCAGCCACGCCAGTGGTAGCAATCAGCCCCAGCATTTT,CASSHASGSNQPQHF
TRBJ1-1,.,.,14,TRBV7-2,TGTGCCAGCAGCTTTAAGGGTGGGGGCACTGAAGCTTTCTTT,CASSFKGGGTEAFF
TRBJ2-7,.,.,11,TRBV28,TGTGCCAGCAGGGCGGACATCGAGCAGTACTTC,CASRADIEQYF
TRBJ1-1,.,.,13,TRBV5-6,TGTGCCAGCAGCCCCTTATTCAGCACTGAAGCTTTCTTT,CASSPLFSTEAFF
TRBJ2-7,.,many,16,TRBV7-9,TGTGCCAGCAGCTTAGGCGGGACAGCGTTACCCTACGAGCAGTACTTC,CASSLGGTALPYEQYF
TRBJ2-3,TRBD2,.,17,TRBV19,TGTGCCAGTAGAACCGCTAGCGGGACAAACTTAGCAGATACGCAGTATTTT,CASRTASGTNLADTQYF
TRBJ2-7,TRBD2,.,13,TRBV6-1,TGTGCCAGCAGTCAAATGGGGGGGATTGAGCAGTACTTC,CASSQMGGIEQYF
TRBJ2-7,.,.,14,TRBV27,TGTGCCAGCAGTCGGAAGGCCTTCACCTACGAGCAGTACTTC,CASSRKAFTYEQYF
TRBJ1-1,.,.,14,TRBV2,TGTGCCAGCAGTGAAGTCTTCAGGAACACTGAAGCTTTCTTT,CASSEVFRNTEAFF
TRBJ2-1,TRBD2,.,14,TRBV15,TGTGCCACCAGCGCGGGAGAAGCCTACAATGAGCAGTTCTTC,CATSAGEAYNEQFF
TRBJ2-2,.,.,15,TRBV7-8,TGTGCCAGCAATAACCGCCCCCCCAACACCGGGGAGCTGTTTTTT,CASNNRPPNTGELFF
TRBJ2-3,.,.,15,TRBV5-1,TGCGCCAGCAGCCTCCAAAGGCCAGACACAGATACGCAGTATTTT,CASSLQRPDTDTQYF
TRBJ2-2,TRBD1,.,14,TRBV5-1,TGCGCCAGCAGCCTAGACAGGGGTACCGGGGAGCTGTTTTTT,CASSLDRGTGELFF
TRBJ1-5,TRBD1,many,14,TRBV10-2,TGCGCCAGCAGAGGACAGGGAGAGAGTCAGCCCCAGCATTTT,CASRGQGESQPQHF
TRBJ1-4,.,.,15,TRBV7-9,TGTGCCAGCAGCCCCGGTGGGGCCCCTAATGAAAAACTGTTTTTT,CASSPGGAPNEKLFF
TRBJ2-2,.,.,14,TRBV9,TGTGCCAGCAGCGTGAGGAATGACGGCGGGGAGCTGTTTTTT,CASSVRNDGGELFF
TRBJ2-1,.,.,16,TRBV4-3,TGCGCCAGCAGCCAAGTAGGAACAGGTATAGGAGATGAGCAGTTCTTC,CASSQVGTGIGDEQFF
TRBJ1-2,.,.,13,TRBV5-1,TGCGCCAGCAGCTTAACAGACCAATATGGCTACACCTTC,CASSLTDQYGYTF
TRBJ1-2,TRBD1,.,16,TRBV5-4,TGTGCCAGCAGCTTGGATCCGGGCAGGGGGATACAAGGCTACACCTTC,CASSLDPGRGIQGYTF
TRBJ2-3,.,.,12,TRBV9,TGTGCCAGCAGCGTAGGCCAAGATACGCAGTATTTT,CASSVGQDTQYF
TRBJ2-3,.,.,14,TRBV7-8,TGTGCCAGCAGGGACTTTCAGGGCACAGATACGCAGTATTTT,CASRDFQGTDTQYF
TRBJ2-2,TRBD1,.,15,TRBV6-1,TGTGCCAGCAGTGAGCTGACAGGGACGACCGGGGAGCTGTTTTTT,CASSELTGTTGELFF
TRBJ2-1,TRBD2,.,14,TRBV6-5,TGTGCCAGCAGTTGGAAGCGGGGGGACAATGAGCAGTTCTTC,CASSWKRGDNEQFF
TRBJ2-3,.,.,14,TRBV4-2,TGTGCCAGCAGCCAAGGTCTAGTCCCAGATACGCAGTATTTT,CASSQGLVPDTQYF
TRBJ2-7,.,.,13,TRBV5-1,TGCGCCAGCAGCTTAGGATACTCCTACGAGCAGTACTTC,CASSLGYSYEQYF
TRBJ2-1,.,.,15,TRBV4-3,TGCGCCAGCAGCCAAGATTGGGCGGAGTACAATGAGCAGTTCTTC,CASSQDWAEYNEQFF
TRBJ2-3,TRBD2,.,12,TRBV6-5,TGTGCCGTACGGGGCGGGGGGGATACGCAGTATTTT,CAVRGGGDTQYF
TRBJ2-1,TRBD1,many,18,TRBV5-4,TGTGCCAGCAGCAACCGGGACAGGGGGCAATGGTCCTACAATGAGCAGTTCTTC,CASSNRDRGQWSYNEQFF
TRBJ2-3,.,.,15,TRBV9,TGTGCCAGCAGCGCTACAGGCGCGAACACAGATACGCAGTATTTT,CASSATGANTDTQYF
TRBJ1-1,.,.,18,TRBV2,TGTGCCAGCAGTGCGCGGCAGGGGATTTTATATGGGAACACTGAAGCTTTCTTT,CASSARQGILYGNTEAFF
TRBJ2-5,TRBD1,.,15,TRBV30,TGTGCCTGGAGTCCCAGGGGGACAGCCCGAGAGACCCAGTACTTC,CAWSPRGTARETQYF
TRBJ2-5,.,few,14,TRBV5-1,TGCGCCAGCAGGGAGGGCCCCTCGGGGGAGACCCAGTACTTC,CASREGPSGETQYF
TRBJ2-3,TRBD1,once,16,TRBV18,TGTGCCAGCTCACCGGTGGGACAGGGAGGGATAGATACGCAGTATTTT,CASSPVGQGGIDTQYF
TRBJ2-7,.,.,14,TRBV2,TGTGCCAGCAATAACAGGTTGATGACCTACGAGCAGTACTTC,CASNNRLMTYEQYF
TRBJ1-2,.,few,8,TRBV7-3,TGTGCCAGCAGCCTCGGCACCTTC,CASSLGTF
TRBJ1-3,.,.,14,TRBV5-5,TGTGCCAGCAGCTTAGGGGGGCAAGGAAACACCATATATTTT,CASSLGGQGNTIYF
TRBJ1-1,TRBD1,few,14,TRBV27,TGTGCCAGCAGTTTTCGACAGGGTGTCACTGAAGCTTTCTTT,CASSFRQGVTEAFF
TRBJ1-2,.,.,12,TRBV13,TGTGCCAGCAGCTTAGTGAGGGACGGCTACACCTTC,CASSLVRDGYTF
TRBJ1-1,.,few,15,TRBV27,TGTGCCAGCAGTCCATCCGGACGGGGGAGCGATGAAGCTTTCTTT,CASSPSGRGSDEAFF
TRBJ2-1,.,.,13,TRBV6-1,TGTGCCAGCAGTGTTACTAGCAAAGATGAGCAGTTCTTC,CASSVTSKDEQFF
TRBJ1-1,.,.,13,TRBV18,TGTGCCAGCTCACCAACCCCGGACACTGAAGCTTTCTTT,CASSPTPDTEAFF
TRBJ1-5,.,.,17,TRBV28,TGTGCCAGCAGTCGGGGAGGACTACAGGGTGTTGGTCAGCCCCAGCATTTT,CASSRGGLQGVGQPQHF
TRBJ1-4,TRBD1,.,16,TRBV5-6,TGTGCCAGCAGCTTGGTTACGGGACAGGGGTACGAAAAACTGTTTTTT,CASSLVTGQGYEKLFF
TRBJ2-7,TRBD2,once,12,TRBV19,TGTGCCAGTAGCCGGGGGGAGGAGGCGCAGTACTTC,CASSRGEEAQYF
TRBJ2-2,.,few,14,TRBV7-9,TGTGCCAGCAGCTGGACTAACAGCCACGGGGAGCTGTTTTTT,CASSWTNSHGELFF
TRBJ2-7,.,.,13,TRBV5-3,TGTGCCAGAAGCACCCGGACACGCTACGAGCAGTACTTC,CARSTRTRYEQYF
TRBJ2-7,TRBD2,.,15,TRBV4-1,TGCGCCAGCAGCCGCGGACTAGCGGGAGCCTACGAGCAGTACTTC,CASSRGLAGAYEQYF
TRBJ2-4,.,once,18,TRBV18,TGTGCCAGCTCACCCGAACGAGACTTCTCCTTAGCCAAAAACATTCAGTACTTC,CASSPERDFSLAKNIQYF